These 10 T cell receptor beta chains were all obtained from the same sample, sequenced in a study of blood T cells in healthy people across ages. A second PCR of 7 to 11 cycles used a sample-barcoded 5' primer and a J-beta primer mix. TCRdb reanalysed the 5' RACE reads using MiXCR and keeps one entry per CDR3 protein. The table records approximately 730,000 distinct CDR3 sequences, about 40% of them present only once. Sequencing was carried out using blood. The origin of the receptors is a woman aged 55-70 years in good health.

This clonotype turned up a few times. This chain uses TRBV30 with TRBJ2-5; D is unresolved. This CDR3 is 10 amino acids long. V shed 1 base and J shed 4 bases, with 1 base lying between them. Per the germline V gene, CDR1 is GTSNPN and CDR2 is SVGIG (reference sequence). CDR3 sequence (DNA): TGTGCCTGGAGTGGAGAGACCCAGTACTTC. It translates to CAWSGETQYF.

This chain links TRBV7-2 with TRBJ2-7, with 11 bases aligning to TRBD2. The CDR3 runs 13 residues. V lost 5 bases to trimming and J lost 5 bases; unmatched junction nucleotides: 2. The V gene's germline CDR1 is SGHTA and CDR2 FQGNSA. The CDR3 is CASSGTSGDEQYF. Here the CDR3 DNA reads TGTGCCAGCAGCGGGACTAGCGGCGACGAGCAGTACTTC.

The J gene is TRBJ2-3, the V gene TRBV20-1; TRBD1 or TRBD2 may be the D gene (5 bases each). V gave up 5 bases and J gave up 4 bases, with 19 bases separating them. CDR1 is DFQATT, CDR2 SNEGSKA, per germline (reference sequence). This CDR3 contains 15 residues. CDR3 residues: CSALGASRSSDTQYF. CDR3 nucleotide sequence: TGCAGTGCTCTCGGGGCTTCTCGGTCCTCAGATACGCAGTATTTT.

This clonotype was detected a few times. The V and J genes are TRBV6-5 and TRBJ1-2, with no clear D. Germline V gene sequence: CDR1 MNHEY, CDR2 SVGAGI. Between the trimmed V and J ends, which lost 3 bases and 0 bases, there was a span of 8 bases. CDR3 length: 14 residues. The CDR3 nucleotides are TGTGCCAGCAGTTATGACGATTCTAACTATGGCTACACCTTC. Translation: CASSYDDSNYGYTF.

This clonotype was observed a handful of times. V is TRBV4-2 and J is TRBJ2-1; 8 positions agree with TRBD2. J gave up 2 bases and V 1 base, and 4 bases lay outside the gene matches. CDR1 LGHNA and CDR2 YNFKEQ come from the germline V gene. The length of the CDR3 is 16 residues. CDR3 nucleotides: TGTGCCAGCAGCCAAGGGAACGGGGGGGCCTACAATGAGCAGTTCTTC. As protein: CASSQGNGGAYNEQFF.

The table lists this clonotype with many counts. The chain uses TRBV4-3 and TRBJ1-2; 10 bases are a match to TRBD1. The CDR3 is 15 amino acids. In germline, CDR1 is LGHNA, CDR2 YSLEER. The ends lost 0 bases at V and 4 bases at J; junction bases unmatched: 2. The CDR3 DNA is TGCGCCAGCAGCCAAGAAGGGACAGGGGCCTATGGCTACACCTTC. Translation: CASSQEGTGAYGYTF.

The sample holds one count of this clonotype. The rearrangement joins TRBV20-1 to TRBJ1-1; D unclear. V was shortened by 0 bases and J by 1 base, with 9 bases between the two germline ends. The CDR3 runs to 14 residues. The germline gives CDR1 DFQATT, CDR2 SNEGSKA (reference sequence). Here the CDR3 reads CSARDGTTNTEAFF. For the CDR3, the DNA is TGCAGTGCTAGAGATGGAACAACGAACACTGAAGCTTTCTTT.

On this clonotype itself: A read error may produce the germline difference seen at one junction end. The rearrangement joins TRBV7-6 to TRBJ2-1, with 7 bases that match TRBD2. The CDR3 is 13 amino acids. Germline CDR1 SGHVS, CDR2 FNYEAQ. CDR3: CACSGMGGNEQFF. Here the CDR3 DNA reads TGTGCCTGCAGCGGGATGGGAGGCAATGAGCAGTTCTTC.

This clonotype was seen more than once but under ten times. The J gene is TRBJ2-4, the V gene TRBV5-5; TRBD2 matches at 8 bases. The CDR3 sequence is 13 residues long. Germline V CDR1 and CDR2: SGHKS, YYEKEE (reference sequence). V gave up 0 bases and J gave up 11 bases; unmatched junction bases: 4. CDR3 nucleotide sequence: TGTGCCAGCAGCTTGGCGGTACTAGCGGTTCAGTACTTC. As protein: CASSLAVLAVQYF.

The chain is built from TRBV7-3 and TRBJ2-7; 10 bases match TRBD2. Germline loops: CDR1 SGHTA, CDR2 FQGTGA. The CDR3 consists of 15 residues. Germline trimming cut 5 bases from V and 2 bases from J; bases unmatched to any gene: 6. CDR3 nucleotide sequence: TGTGCCAGCAGCCCCGGGACTAGCGAAACCTACGAGCAGTACTTC. Translating gives CASSPGTSETYEQYF.